This T cell receptor beta chain comes out of a study of monozygotic twins with cystic fibrosis. Produced via immunoSEQ multiplex PCR; TCRdb's table is partial and in-frame only. Found here are tens of thousands of clones, around 82% of them singletons; the top ten hold roughly 1.5%. Study outcomes and limitations: Age, concordance and disease severity did not associate with shared CDR3 numbers. Unrelated CF individuals shared fewer identical clonotypes than monozygotic CF twins.

Of note for this clone: The antigen remains undetermined.

The CDR3 totals 13 residues. With V trimmed by 3 bases and J by 6 bases, 5 bases remained unmatched. Germline loops: CDR1 LNHDA, CDR2 SQIVND (reference sequence). The chain uses TRBV19 and TRBJ2-7; 7 bases are a match to TRBD1. The source is a girl aged 2-15 years with cystic fibrosis. Sequencing was performed on blood. The CDR3 DNA reads as TGTGCCAGTAGTATCCAGGGGGTGGGCGAGCAGTACTTC. Protein sequence: CASSIQGVGEQYF.